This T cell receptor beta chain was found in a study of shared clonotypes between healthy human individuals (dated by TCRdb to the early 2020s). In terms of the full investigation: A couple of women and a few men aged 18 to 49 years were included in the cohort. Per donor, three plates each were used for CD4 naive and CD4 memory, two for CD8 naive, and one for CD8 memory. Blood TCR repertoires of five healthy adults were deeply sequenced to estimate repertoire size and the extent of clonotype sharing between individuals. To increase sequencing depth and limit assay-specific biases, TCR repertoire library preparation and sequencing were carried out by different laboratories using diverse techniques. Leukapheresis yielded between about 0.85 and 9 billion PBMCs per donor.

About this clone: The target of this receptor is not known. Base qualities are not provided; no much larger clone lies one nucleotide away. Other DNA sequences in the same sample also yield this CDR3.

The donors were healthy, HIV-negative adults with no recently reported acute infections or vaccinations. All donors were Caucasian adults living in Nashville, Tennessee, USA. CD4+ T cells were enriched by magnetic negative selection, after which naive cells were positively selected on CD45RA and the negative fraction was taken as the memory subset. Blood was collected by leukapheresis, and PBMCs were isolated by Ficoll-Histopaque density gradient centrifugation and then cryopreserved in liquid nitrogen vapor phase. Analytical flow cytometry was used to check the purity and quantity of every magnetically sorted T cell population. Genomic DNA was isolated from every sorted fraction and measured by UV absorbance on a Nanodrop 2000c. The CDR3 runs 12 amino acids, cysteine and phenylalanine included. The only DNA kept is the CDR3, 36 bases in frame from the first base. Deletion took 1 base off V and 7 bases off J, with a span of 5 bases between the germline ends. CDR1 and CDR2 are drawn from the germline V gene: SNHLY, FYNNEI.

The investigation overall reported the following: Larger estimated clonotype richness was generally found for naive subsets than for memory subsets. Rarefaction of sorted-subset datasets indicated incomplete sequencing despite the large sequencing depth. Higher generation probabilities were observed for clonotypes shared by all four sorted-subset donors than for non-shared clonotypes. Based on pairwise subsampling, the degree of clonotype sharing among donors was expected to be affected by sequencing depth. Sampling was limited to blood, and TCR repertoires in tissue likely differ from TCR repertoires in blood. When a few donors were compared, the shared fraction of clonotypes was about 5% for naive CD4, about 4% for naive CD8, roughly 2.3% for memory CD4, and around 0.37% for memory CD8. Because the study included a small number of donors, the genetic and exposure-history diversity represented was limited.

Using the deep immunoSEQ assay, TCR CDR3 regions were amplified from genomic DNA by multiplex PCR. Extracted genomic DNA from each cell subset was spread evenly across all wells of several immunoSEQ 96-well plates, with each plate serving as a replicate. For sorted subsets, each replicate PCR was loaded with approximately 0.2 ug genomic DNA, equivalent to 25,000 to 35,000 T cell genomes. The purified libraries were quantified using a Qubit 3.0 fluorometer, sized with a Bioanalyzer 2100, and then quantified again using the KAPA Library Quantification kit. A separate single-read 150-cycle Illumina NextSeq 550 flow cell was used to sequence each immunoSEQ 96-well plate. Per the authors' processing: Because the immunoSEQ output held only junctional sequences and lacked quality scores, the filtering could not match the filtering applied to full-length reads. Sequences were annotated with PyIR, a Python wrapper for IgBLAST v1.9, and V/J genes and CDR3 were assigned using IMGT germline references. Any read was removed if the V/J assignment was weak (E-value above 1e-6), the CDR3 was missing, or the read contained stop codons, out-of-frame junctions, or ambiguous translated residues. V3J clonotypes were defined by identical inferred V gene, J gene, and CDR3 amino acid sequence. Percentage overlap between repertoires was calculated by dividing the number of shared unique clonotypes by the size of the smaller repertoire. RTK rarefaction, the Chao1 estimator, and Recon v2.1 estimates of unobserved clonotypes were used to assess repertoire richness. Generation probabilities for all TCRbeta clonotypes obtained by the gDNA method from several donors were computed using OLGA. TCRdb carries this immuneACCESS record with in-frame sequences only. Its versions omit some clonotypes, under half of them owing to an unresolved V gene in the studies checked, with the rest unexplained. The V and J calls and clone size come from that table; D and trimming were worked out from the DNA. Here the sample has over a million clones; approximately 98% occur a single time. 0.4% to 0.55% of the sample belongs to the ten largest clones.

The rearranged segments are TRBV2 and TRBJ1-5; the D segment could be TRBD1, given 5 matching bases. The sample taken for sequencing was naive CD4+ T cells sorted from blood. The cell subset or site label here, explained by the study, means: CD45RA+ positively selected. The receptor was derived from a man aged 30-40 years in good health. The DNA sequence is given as TGTGCCAGCAGTGAAGGACAGCAGCCCCAGCATTTT. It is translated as CASSEGQQPQHF.